This T cell receptor beta chain was sequenced for a study of T cell changes during pregnancy in multiple sclerosis. Trimming at V came to 5 bases and at J to 0 bases, leaving 4 bases not matched to a gene. The germline gives CDR1 SGHDT, CDR2 YYEEEE. The CDR3 consists of 14 residues. Profiling relied on immunoSEQ multiplex PCR, and the TCRdb table lists in-frame clones only, not all of them. The data contain around 75,000 clones, 75% to 95% of them seen just once; the ten biggest clones take up about 0.31%. The input for sequencing was CD4+ T cells from peripheral blood mononuclear cells, taken in the third trimester of pregnancy. This sequence joins TRBV5-6 and TRBJ1-2; 7 bases are shared with TRBD1. This TCR was recovered from a female donor in good health, enrolled as a control in a pregnancy study. CDR3 nucleotides: TGTGCCAGCAGTCCGGGACAGCCTAACTATGGCTACACCTTC. This gives the protein CASSPGQPNYGYTF.